This TCR beta chain was sequenced in a study of T cells expressing NK-cell markers. Study context: Serological testing identified seven of the eight sequenced donors as HCMV-seropositive and one as seronegative. Study results and caveats: Uncertainty persisted over the HCMV specificity of expanded NKG2C+ T cell clones. Several donors showed these clonotypes also leading the CD3+CD56-NKG2C+ fraction. Of the CD8+ T cell pool in more than 5 donors, about 1.0-8% was accounted for by dominant NKG2C+ clonotypes.

As regards this clonotype: The antigen is unknown.

TCRdb re-called the 5' RACE reads; one entry per CDR3 protein, DNA not given. This table lists a few hundred thousand distinct CDR3 sequences. The sequencing sample was made of blood T cells: a sorted CD56 or NKG2C T cell subset, CD4+ or CD8+ T cells, or bulk PBMC T cells (not recorded which). The receptor was isolated from a man aged 18 to 30 in good health.

CDR3 sequence: CASSYHRRQRSTEDTQYF. The chain joins TRBV6-2 or TRBV6-3 to TRBJ2-3. CDR3 size: 18 residues. Germline loops: CDR1 MNHEY, CDR2 SVGEGT.